This passage covers 8 T cell receptor beta chains from one sample sequenced in a study of blood T cell repertoires in COVID-19. Here immunoSEQ multiplex PCR was the method, and the copy in TCRdb shows in-frame clones only, minus some. The table shows 70,000 to 100,000 clones, with 90% occurring only once. Sequencing was performed on peripheral blood. The receptor source for this set is a man aged 60-69 years with acute or convalescent COVID-19.

This rearrangement joins TRBV4-1 to TRBJ2-2, with a weak D call TRBD2 (5 bases). The CDR3 is 14 residues long. CDR1 is MGHRA, CDR2 YSYEKL, per germline. Deletions cut 1 base from V and 5 bases from J, with 8 bases between. The CDR3 DNA sequence: TGCGCCAGCAGCCAAGTTACGGGGACCGGGGAGCTGTTTTTT. It encodes CASSQVTGTGELFF.

This clone was counted only a few times. The rearrangement joins TRBV6-6 to TRBJ1-5; D uncertain. The CDR3 is made up of 16 amino acids. V shed 0 bases and J shed 1 base, with 10 bases lying between them. Looked up from germline, CDR1 is MNHNY and CDR2 is SVGAGI (reference sequence). CDR3 coding DNA: TGTGCCAGCAGTTACTCACCGGGTTGGAGCAATCAGCCCCAGCATTTT. Protein: CASSYSPGWSNQPQHF.

The V gene is TRBV7-2, the J gene TRBJ2-7; D perhaps matches TRBD2 (6 bases). Germline assignment: CDR1 SGHTA and CDR2 FQGNSA. CDR3 length: 15 amino acids. Between the trimmed V and J ends, which lost 5 bases and 7 bases, there was a span of 21 bases. The CDR3 is CASSPLGGLRGEQYF. DNA for the CDR3: TGTGCCAGCAGCCCACTCGGAGGGTTAAGGGGAGAGCAGTACTTC.

The table lists this clone with a few counts. The rearrangement joins TRBV7-9 to TRBJ2-2; D perhaps matches TRBD1 (6 bases). CDR1 and CDR2 (germline): SEHNR, FQNEAQ (reference sequence). V shed 2 bases and J shed 3 bases, with 19 bases lying between them. The CDR3 loop spans 18 amino acids. In DNA form, the CDR3 reads TGTGCCAGCAGCTTACCCAGGGGCGACAGACATTACACCGGGGAGCTGTTTTTT. It encodes CASSLPRGDRHYTGELFF.

V and J are TRBV10-3 and TRBJ2-3; 8 bases are a match to TRBD1. CDR3 length: 16 residues. Trimming removed 6 bases from V and 6 bases from J; junction bases left unmatched: 14. The germline V gene has CDR1 ENHRY and CDR2 SYGVKD. As DNA, the CDR3 is TGTGCCATCAGGGGCGACGGACAGGGTGATTCCGATACGCAGTATTTT. Residues: CAIRGDGQGDSDTQYF.

The V call is TRBV7-9, the J call TRBJ2-2; the D is unclear. Germline lookup yields CDR1 SEHNR and CDR2 FQNEAQ (reference sequence). Deletions cut 5 bases from V and 1 base from J, with 14 bases between. This CDR3 is 16 amino acids long. The CDR3 protein is CASSPRLGRNTGELFF. In nucleotides, the CDR3 is TGTGCCAGCAGCCCAAGACTCGGTCGGAACACCGGGGAGCTGTTTTTT.

The V and J genes are TRBV6-5 and TRBJ1-1; 8 bases line up with TRBD1. CDR3 size: 13 residues. The germline CDR1 and CDR2 sequences are MNHEY and SVGAGI. The V and J ends lost 6 bases and 4 bases, in that order; junction bases with no gene match: 4. The CDR3 DNA reads TGTGCCAGCAGCCTCACAGGGGGCACTGAAGCTTTCTTT. Protein sequence: CASSLTGGTEAFF.

V is TRBV4-3 and J is TRBJ2-7; 7 bases match TRBD2. V trimming: 1 base; J trimming: 3 bases; junction bases outside the gene matches: 6. CDR1 and CDR2 (germline): LGHNA, YSLEER. This CDR3 comprises 15 residues. This CDR3 reads CASSQVGAGSYEQYF. The DNA of the CDR3 is TGCGCCAGCAGCCAAGTGGGAGCGGGAAGCTACGAGCAGTACTTC.